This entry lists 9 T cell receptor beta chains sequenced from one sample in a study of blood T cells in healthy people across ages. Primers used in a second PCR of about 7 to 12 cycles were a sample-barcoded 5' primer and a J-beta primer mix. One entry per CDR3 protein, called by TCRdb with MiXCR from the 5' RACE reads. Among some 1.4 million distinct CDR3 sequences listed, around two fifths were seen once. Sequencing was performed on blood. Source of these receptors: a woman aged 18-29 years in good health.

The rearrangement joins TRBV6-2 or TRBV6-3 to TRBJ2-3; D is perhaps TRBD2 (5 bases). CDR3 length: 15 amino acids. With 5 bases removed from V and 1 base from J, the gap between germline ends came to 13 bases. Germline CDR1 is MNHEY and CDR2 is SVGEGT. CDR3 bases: TGTGCCAGCAGTACCCCTCCAGCGGGCACAGATACGCAGTATTTT. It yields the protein CASSTPPAGTDTQYF.

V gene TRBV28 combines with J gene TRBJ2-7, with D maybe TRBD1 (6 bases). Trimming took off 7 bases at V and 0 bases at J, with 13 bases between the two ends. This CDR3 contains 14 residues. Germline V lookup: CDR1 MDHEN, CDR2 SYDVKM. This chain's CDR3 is CASKMGARSYEQYF. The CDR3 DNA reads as TGTGCCAGCAAGATGGGGGCTCGCTCCTACGAGCAGTACTTC.

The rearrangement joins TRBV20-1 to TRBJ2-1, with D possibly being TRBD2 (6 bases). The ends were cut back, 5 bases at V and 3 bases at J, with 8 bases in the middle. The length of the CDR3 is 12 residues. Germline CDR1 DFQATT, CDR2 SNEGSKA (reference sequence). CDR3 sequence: CSARRDYNEQFF. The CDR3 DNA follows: TGCAGTGCTCGGCGGGACTACAATGAGCAGTTCTTC.

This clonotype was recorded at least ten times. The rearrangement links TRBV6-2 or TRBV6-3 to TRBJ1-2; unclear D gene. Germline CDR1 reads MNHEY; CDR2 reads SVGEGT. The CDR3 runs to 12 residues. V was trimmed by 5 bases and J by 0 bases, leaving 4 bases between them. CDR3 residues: CASSQTNYGYTF. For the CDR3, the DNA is TGTGCCAGCAGTCAGACTAACTATGGCTACACCTTC.

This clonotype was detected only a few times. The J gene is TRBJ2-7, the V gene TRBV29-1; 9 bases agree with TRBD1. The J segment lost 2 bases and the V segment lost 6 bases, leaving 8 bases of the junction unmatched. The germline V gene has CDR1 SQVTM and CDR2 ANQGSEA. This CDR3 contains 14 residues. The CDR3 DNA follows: TGCAGCGTCTCAGCGGGACAGGGAGCCTACGAGCAGTACTTC. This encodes CSVSAGQGAYEQYF.

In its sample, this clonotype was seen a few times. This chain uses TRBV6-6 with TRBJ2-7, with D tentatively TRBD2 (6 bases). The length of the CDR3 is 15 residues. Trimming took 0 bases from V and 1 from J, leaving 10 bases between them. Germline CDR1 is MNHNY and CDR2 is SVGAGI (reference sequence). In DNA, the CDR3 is TGTGCCAGCAGTTACTCGGGACTGAAGTCCTACGAGCAGTACTTC. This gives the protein CASSYSGLKSYEQYF.

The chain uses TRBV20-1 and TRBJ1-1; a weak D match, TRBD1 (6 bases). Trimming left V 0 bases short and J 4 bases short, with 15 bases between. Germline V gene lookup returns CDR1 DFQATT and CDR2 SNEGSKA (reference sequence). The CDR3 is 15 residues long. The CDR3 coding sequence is TGCAGTGCTAGAGACAGGGGAGGCCTGACCACTGAAGCTTTCTTT. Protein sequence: CSARDRGGLTTEAFF.

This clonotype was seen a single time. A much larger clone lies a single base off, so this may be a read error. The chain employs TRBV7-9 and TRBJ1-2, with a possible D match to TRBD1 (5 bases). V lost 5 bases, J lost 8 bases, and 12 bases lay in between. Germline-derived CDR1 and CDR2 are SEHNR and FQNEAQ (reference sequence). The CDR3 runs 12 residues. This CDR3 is CASSRDVGGYTF. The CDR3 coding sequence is TGTGCCAGCAGCCGGGACGTCGGCGGCTACACCTTC.

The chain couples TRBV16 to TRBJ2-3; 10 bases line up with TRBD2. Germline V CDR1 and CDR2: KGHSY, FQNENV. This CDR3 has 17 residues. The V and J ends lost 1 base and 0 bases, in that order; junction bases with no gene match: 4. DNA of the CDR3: TGTGCCAGCAGCCAATTGGAACTAGCGGGGAGCACAGATACGCAGTATTTT. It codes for CASSQLELAGSTDTQYF.